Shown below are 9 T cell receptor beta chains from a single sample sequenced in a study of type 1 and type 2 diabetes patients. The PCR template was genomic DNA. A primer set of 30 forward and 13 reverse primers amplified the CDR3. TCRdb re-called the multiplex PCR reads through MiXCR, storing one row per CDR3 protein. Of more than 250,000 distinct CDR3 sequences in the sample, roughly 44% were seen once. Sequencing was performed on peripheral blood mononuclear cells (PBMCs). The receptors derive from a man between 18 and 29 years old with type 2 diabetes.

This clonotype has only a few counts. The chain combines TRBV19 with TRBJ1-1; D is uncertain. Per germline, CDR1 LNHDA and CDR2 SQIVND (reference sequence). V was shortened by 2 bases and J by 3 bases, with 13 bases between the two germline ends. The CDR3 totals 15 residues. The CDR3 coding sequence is TGTGCCAGTAGTATAAGTTGGGCGGGTCACACTGAAGCTTTCTTT. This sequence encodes CASSISWAGHTEAFF.

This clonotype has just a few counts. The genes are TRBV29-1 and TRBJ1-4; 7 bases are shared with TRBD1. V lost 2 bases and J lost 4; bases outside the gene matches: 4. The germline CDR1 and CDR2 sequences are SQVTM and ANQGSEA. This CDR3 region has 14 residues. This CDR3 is CSVEPRDSNEKLFF. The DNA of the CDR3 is TGCAGCGTTGAACCCAGGGACAGTAATGAAAAACTGTTTTTT.

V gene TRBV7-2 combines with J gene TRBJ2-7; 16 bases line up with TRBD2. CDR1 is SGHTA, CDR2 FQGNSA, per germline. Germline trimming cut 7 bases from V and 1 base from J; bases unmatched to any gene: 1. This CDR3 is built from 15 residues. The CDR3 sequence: CASMGLAGGSYEQYF. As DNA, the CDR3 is TGTGCCAGCATGGGACTAGCGGGAGGGTCCTACGAGCAGTACTTC.

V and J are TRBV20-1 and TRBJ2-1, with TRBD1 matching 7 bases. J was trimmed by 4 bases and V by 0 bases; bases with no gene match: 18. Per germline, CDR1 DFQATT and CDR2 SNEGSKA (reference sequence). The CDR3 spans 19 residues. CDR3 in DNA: TGCAGTGCTAGAGATTTCAGGACAGAGACAGGGAAAGGGTACAATGAGCAGTTCTTC. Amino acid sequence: CSARDFRTETGKGYNEQFF.

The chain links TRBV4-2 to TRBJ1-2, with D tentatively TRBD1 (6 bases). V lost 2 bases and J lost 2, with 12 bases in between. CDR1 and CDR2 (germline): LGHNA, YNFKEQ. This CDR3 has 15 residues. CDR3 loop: CASSQSIGGNYGYTF. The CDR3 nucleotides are TGTGCCAGCAGCCAATCCATAGGGGGGAACTATGGCTACACCTTC.

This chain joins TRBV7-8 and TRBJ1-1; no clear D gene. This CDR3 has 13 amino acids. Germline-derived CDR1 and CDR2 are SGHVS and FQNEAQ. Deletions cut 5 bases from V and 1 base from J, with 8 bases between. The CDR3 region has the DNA TGTGCCAGCAGCACACACCCGAACACTGAAGCTTTCTTT. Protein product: CASSTHPNTEAFF. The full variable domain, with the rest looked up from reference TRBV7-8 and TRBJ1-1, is GAGVSQSPRYKVAKRGQDVALRCDPISGHVSLFWYQQALGQGPEFLTYFQNEAQLDKSGLPSDRFFAERPEGSVSTLKIQRTQQEDSAVYLCASSTHPNTEAFFGQGTRLTVV.

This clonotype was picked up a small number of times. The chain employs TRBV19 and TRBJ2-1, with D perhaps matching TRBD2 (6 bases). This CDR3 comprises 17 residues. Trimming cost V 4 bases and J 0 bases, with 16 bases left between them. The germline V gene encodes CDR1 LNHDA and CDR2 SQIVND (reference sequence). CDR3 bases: TGTGCCAGTAGTACCTCTTCTTACGGGAGCTCCTACAATGAGCAGTTCTTC. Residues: CASSTSSYGSSYNEQFF.

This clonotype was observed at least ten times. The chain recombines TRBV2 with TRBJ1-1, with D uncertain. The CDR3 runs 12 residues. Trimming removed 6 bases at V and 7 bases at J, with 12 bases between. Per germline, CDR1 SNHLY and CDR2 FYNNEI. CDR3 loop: CASRLKLLEAFF. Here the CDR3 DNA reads TGTGCCAGCAGGCTAAAACTCCTTGAAGCTTTCTTT.

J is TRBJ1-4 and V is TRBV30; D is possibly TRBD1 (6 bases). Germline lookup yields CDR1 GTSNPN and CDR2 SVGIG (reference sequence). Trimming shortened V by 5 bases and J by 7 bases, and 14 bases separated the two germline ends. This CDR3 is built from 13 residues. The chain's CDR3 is CAWAGTRPEKLFF. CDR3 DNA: TGTGCCTGGGCCGGGACAAGGCCTGAAAAACTGTTTTTT.